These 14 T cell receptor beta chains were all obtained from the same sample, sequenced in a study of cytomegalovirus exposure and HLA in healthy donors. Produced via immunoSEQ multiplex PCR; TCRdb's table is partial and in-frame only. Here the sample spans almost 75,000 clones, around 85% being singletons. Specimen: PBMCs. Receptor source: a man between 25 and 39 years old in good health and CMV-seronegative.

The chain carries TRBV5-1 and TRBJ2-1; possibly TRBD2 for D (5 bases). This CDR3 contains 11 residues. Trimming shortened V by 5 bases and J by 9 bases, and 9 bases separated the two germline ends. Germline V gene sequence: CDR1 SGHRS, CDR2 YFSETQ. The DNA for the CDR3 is TGCGCCAGCAGTAGTGGGAGTGAGCAGTTCTTC. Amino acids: CASSSGSEQFF.

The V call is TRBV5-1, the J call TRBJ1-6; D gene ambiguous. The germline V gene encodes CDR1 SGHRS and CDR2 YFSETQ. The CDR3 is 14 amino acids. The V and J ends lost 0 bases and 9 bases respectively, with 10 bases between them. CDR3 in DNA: TGCGCCAGCAGCTTGGCCTGGGCCCGTTCACCCCTCCACTTT. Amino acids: CASSLAWARSPLHF.

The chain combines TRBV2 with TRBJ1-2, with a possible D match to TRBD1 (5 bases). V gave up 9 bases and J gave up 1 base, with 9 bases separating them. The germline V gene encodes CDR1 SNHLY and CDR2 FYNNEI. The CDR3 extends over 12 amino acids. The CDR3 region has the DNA TGTGCCAGGGGGACTCTTAACTATGGCTACACCTTC. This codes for CARGTLNYGYTF.

In DNA, the CDR3 is TGTGCCAGCAGCGTACCAGCTCGGGACAGTTCGAACACTGAAGCTTTCTTT. Amino acids: CASSVPARDSSNTEAFF. V is TRBV9 and J is TRBJ1-1; TRBD1 matches at 7 bases. The CDR3 covers 17 residues. The ends lost 1 base at V and 1 base at J; junction bases unmatched: 10. Germline V gene sequence: CDR1 SGDLS, CDR2 YYNGEE.

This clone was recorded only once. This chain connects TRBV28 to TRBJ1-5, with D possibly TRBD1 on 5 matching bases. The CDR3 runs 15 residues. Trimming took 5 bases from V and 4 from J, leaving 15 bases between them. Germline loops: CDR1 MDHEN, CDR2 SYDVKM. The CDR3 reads CASSGSGGGNQPQHF. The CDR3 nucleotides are TGTGCCAGCAGTGGGAGCGGGGGAGGGAATCAGCCCCAGCATTTT.

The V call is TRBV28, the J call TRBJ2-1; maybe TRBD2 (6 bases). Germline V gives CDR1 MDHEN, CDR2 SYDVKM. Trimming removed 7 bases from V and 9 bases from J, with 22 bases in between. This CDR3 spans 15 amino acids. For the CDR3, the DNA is TGTGCCAGCACTCCCCCCGCTGGTGGGCGGGGTGAGCAGTTCTTC. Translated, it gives CASTPPAGGRGEQFF.

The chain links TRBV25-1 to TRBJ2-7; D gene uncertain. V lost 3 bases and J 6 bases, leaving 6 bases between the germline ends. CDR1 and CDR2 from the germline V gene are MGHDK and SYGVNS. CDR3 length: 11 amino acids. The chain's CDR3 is CASSDSVEQYF. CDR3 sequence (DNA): TGTGCCAGCAGTGATTCCGTCGAGCAGTACTTC.

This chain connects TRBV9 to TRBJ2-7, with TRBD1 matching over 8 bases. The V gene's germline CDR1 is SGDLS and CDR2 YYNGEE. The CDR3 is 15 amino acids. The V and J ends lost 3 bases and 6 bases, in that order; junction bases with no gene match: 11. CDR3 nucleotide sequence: TGTGCCAGCAGCGCCCAGGGGGCGGAGGGTGTCGAGCAGTACTTC. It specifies CASSAQGAEGVEQYF.

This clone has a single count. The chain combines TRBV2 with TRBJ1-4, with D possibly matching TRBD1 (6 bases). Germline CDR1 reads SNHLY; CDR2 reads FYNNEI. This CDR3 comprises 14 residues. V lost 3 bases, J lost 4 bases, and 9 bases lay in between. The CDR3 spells CASSDLRGNEKLFF. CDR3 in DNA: TGTGCCAGCAGTGACCTCAGGGGTAATGAAAAACTGTTTTTT.

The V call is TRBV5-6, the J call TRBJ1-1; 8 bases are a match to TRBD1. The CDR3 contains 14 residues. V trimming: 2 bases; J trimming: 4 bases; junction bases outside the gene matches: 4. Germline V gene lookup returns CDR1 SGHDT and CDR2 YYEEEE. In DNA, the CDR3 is TGTGCCAGCAGCTTCAGGGGGCTTAGCACTGAAGCTTTCTTT. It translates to CASSFRGLSTEAFF.

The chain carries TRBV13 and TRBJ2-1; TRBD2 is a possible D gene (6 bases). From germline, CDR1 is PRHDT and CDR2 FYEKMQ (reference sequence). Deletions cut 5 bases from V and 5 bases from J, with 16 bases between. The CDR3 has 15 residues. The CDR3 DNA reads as TGTGCCAGCAGCCCCCGGGGGTCGGGAGACAATGAGCAGTTCTTC. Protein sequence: CASSPRGSGDNEQFF.

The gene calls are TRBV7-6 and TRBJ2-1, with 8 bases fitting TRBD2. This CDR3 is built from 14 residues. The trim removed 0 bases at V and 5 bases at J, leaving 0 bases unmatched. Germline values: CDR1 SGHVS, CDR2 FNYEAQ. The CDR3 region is CASSLAGLDNEQFF. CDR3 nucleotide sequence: TGTGCCAGCAGCTTAGCGGGACTAGACAATGAGCAGTTCTTC.

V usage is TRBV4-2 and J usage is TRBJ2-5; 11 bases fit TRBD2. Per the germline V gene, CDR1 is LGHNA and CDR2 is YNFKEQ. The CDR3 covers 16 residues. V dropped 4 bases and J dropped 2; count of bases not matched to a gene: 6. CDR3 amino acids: CASSRGTSGRQETQYF. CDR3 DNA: TGTGCCAGCAGCCGGGGGACTAGCGGACGACAAGAGACCCAGTACTTC.

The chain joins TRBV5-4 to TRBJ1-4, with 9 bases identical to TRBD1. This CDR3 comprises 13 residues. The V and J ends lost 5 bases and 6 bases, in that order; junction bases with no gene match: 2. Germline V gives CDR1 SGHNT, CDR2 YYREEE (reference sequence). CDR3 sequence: CASRTGGDEKLFF. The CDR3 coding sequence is TGTGCCAGCAGGACAGGGGGAGATGAAAAACTGTTTTTT.